This T cell receptor beta chain was captured by sequencing in a study of untreated major depressive disorder. Overall study findings and caveats: Depressed patients' CD4+ T cells carried increased TRBV05-01 (Vbeta 5.1) usage versus control CD4+ T cells. The sequencing tests were limited to three preselected Vbeta families. The small study sample limits how generally findings apply.

Trimming cost V 3 bases and J 6 bases; bases outside gene matches: 8. This CDR3 contains 15 residues. Per the germline V gene, CDR1 is LNHDA and CDR2 is SQIVND (reference sequence). On this clone: Its specificity is not known.

Each donor gave 25 to 30 ml of EDTA blood. Assay used: immunoSEQ multiplex PCR; TCRdb lists only in-frame clones, some missing. The table records roughly 17,000 clones, more than 90% of them present only once. The chain employs TRBV19 and TRBJ2-4; 7 bases map to TRBD1. The receptor comes from a woman in her thirties or forties with major depressive disorder. The sequenced sample consisted of CD4+ T cells from PBMCs. As DNA, the CDR3 is TGTGCCAGTAGTATGACAGGGCTGCCCTCAAACATTCAGTACTTC. Amino acids: CASSMTGLPSNIQYF.